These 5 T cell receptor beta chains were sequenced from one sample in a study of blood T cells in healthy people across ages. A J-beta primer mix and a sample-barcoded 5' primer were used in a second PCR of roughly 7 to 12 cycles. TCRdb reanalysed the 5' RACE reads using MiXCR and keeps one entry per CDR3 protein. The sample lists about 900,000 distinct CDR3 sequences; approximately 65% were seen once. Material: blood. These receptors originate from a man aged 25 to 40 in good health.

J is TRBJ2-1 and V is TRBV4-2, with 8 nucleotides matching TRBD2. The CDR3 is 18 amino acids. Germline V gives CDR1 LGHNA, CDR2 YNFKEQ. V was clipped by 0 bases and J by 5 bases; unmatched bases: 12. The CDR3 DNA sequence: TGTGCCAGCAGCCAAGAACGTCTACCGGGGGGGCGGAACAATGAGCAGTTCTTC. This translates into CASSQERLPGGRNNEQFF.

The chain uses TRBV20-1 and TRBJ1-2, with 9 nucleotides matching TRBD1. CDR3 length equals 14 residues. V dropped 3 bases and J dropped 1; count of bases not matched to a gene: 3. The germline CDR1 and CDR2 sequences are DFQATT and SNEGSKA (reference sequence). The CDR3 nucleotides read TGCAGTGCTAGGGCGACAGGGGGTAACTATGGCTACACCTTC. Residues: CSARATGGNYGYTF.

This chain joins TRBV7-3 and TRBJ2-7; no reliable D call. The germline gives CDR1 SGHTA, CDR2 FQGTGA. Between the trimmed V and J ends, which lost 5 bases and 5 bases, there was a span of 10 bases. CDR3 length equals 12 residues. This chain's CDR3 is CASSLRVDEQYF. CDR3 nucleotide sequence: TGTGCCAGCAGCCTTCGGGTGGACGAGCAGTACTTC.

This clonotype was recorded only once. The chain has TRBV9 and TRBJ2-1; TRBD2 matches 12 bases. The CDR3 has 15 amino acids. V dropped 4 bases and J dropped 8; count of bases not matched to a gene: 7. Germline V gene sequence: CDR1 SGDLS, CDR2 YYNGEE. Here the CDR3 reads CASSPSGGAIDEQFF. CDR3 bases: TGTGCCAGCAGCCCTAGCGGGGGGGCGATCGATGAGCAGTTCTTC.

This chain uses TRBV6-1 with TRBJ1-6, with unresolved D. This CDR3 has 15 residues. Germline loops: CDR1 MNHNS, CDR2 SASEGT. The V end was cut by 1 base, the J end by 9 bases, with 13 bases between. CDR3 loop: CASSEDVGIGSPLHF. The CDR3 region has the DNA TGTGCCAGCAGTGAAGATGTAGGAATCGGTTCACCCCTCCACTTT.